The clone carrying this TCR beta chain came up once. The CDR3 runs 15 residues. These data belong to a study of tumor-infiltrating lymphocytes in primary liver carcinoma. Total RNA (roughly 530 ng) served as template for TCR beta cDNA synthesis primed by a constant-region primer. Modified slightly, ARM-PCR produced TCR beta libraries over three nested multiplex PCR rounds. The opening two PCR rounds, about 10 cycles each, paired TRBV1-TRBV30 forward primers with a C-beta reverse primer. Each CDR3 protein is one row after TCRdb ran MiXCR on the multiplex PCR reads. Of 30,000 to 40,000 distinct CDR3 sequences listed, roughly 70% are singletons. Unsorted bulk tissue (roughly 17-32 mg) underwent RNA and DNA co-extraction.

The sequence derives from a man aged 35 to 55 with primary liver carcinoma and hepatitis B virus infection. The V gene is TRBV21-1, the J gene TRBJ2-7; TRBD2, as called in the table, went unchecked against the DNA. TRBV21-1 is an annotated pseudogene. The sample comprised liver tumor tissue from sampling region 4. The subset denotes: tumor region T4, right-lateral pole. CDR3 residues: CTSRKEGLDPLEQYF. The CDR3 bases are TGTACCAGCCGCAAAGAGGGACTAGACCCCCTCGAGCAGTACTTC.